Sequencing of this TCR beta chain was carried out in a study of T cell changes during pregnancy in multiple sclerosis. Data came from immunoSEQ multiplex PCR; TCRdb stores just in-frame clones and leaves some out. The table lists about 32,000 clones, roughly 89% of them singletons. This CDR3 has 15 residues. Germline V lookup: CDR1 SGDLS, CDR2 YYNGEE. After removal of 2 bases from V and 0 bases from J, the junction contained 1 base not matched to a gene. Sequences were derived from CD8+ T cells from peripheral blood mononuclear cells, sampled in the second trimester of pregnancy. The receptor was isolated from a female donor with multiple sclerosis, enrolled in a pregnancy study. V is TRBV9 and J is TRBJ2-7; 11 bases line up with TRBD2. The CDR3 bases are TGTGCCAGCAGCGTTACTAGCGGGGGCTCCTACGAGCAGTACTTC. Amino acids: CASSVTSGGSYEQYF.